This is a list of T cell receptor beta chains from one sample in a study of blood T cell repertoires in COVID-19. Repertoires were generated with immunoSEQ multiplex PCR, while TCRdb's copy carries only in-frame clones and drops some. The sample contains around 210,000 clones, over 80% of which appear only once. The sequenced material came from peripheral blood. Receptors originate from a man aged 60 to 75 with COVID-19, enrolled during active disease. Each CDR3 is given with its conserved first and last residue. D genes are given only for firm matches. The size of a clone is reported for some rows only, either as once, few or many, or as a class for expanded clones.

v_gene: TRBV18
j_gene: TRBJ1-1
abundance: NA
d_gene: NA
CDR3nt: TGTGCCAGCTCCCGAGGGACTTTACCACTGAACACTGAAGCTTTCTTT
CDR3aa: CASSRGTLPLNTEAFF

v_gene: TRBV3-1/TRBV3-2
j_gene: TRBJ2-5
abundance: NA
d_gene: NA
CDR3nt: TGTGCCAGCAGCCAAGGAGGAGGTAACCAAGAGACCCAGTACTTC
CDR3aa: CASSQGGGNQETQYF

v_gene: TRBV18
j_gene: TRBJ2-1
abundance: NA
d_gene: TRBD2
CDR3nt: TGTGCCAGCTCACCACCGGGTAGCGGGCCTTACAATGAGCAGTTCTTC
CDR3aa: CASSPPGSGPYNEQFF

v_gene: TRBV3-1/TRBV3-2
j_gene: TRBJ1-6
abundance: NA
d_gene: NA
CDR3nt: TGTGCCAGCAGCCAAGGCCCCAGTTCACCCCTCCACTTT
CDR3aa: CASSQGPSSPLHF

v_gene: TRBV24-1
j_gene: TRBJ1-2
abundance: NA
d_gene: TRBD1
CDR3nt: TGTGCCACCAGTGATTCAAGGGGCCCCGGGACAGCAGGAATAAACTATGGCTACACCTTC
CDR3aa: CATSDSRGPGTAGINYGYTF

v_gene: TRBV30
j_gene: TRBJ1-5
abundance: NA
d_gene: TRBD1
CDR3nt: TGTGCCTGGATGGGACAGGGAGGTCAGCCCCAGCATTTT
CDR3aa: CAWMGQGGQPQHF

v_gene: TRBV2
j_gene: TRBJ2-4
abundance: once
d_gene: TRBD1
CDR3nt: TGTGCCAGCAGTGGAGGGGGCTACCGAAAAAACATTCAGTACTTC
CDR3aa: CASSGGGYRKNIQYF

v_gene: TRBV3-1/TRBV3-2
j_gene: TRBJ1-2
abundance: NA
d_gene: NA
CDR3nt: TGTGCCAGCAGCCCGACGTTTGGGGAGGGAAATGGCTACACCTTC
CDR3aa: CASSPTFGEGNGYTF

v_gene: TRBV7-9
j_gene: TRBJ2-5
abundance: NA
d_gene: NA
CDR3nt: TGTGCCAGCAGCTTCTTCACAGGACAAGAGACCCAGTACTTC
CDR3aa: CASSFFTGQETQYF

v_gene: TRBV5-4
j_gene: TRBJ2-5
abundance: NA
d_gene: TRBD2
CDR3nt: TGTGCCAGCAGACCCGAGCGGGAGGGGGTGGAGACCCAGTACTTC
CDR3aa: CASRPEREGVETQYF

v_gene: TRBV19
j_gene: TRBJ1-2
abundance: once
d_gene: NA
CDR3nt: TGTGCCAGTAGTATACACCTGCGGCCCGGCTACACCTTC
CDR3aa: CASSIHLRPGYTF

v_gene: TRBV11-2
j_gene: TRBJ1-1
abundance: NA
d_gene: TRBD1
CDR3nt: TGTGCCAGCAGGTTCCGCCCCGGGACAGGGGGCGCCGACACTGAAGCTTTCTTT
CDR3aa: CASRFRPGTGGADTEAFF

v_gene: TRBV9
j_gene: TRBJ1-1
abundance: NA
d_gene: NA
CDR3nt: TGTGCCAGCAGCCCTCATCTGGGGGCCGGCCCAGAAGCTTTCTTT
CDR3aa: CASSPHLGAGPEAFF

v_gene: TRBV3-1/TRBV3-2
j_gene: TRBJ1-1
abundance: NA
d_gene: TRBD1
CDR3nt: TGTGCCAGCAGCCAAGACTGGGGTTGGACAGGGCAAGCTTTCTTT
CDR3aa: CASSQDWGWTGQAFF

v_gene: TRBV6-5
j_gene: TRBJ2-5
abundance: NA
d_gene: NA
CDR3nt: TGTGCCAGCAGTACCCAGCGGGAGACCCAGTACTTC
CDR3aa: CASSTQRETQYF

v_gene: TRBV7-2
j_gene: TRBJ2-7
abundance: NA
d_gene: TRBD2
CDR3nt: TGTGCCAGCAGCTTAGCGGGGAGGGACGAGCAGTACTTC
CDR3aa: CASSLAGRDEQYF

v_gene: TRBV7-2
j_gene: TRBJ2-5
abundance: NA
d_gene: NA
CDR3nt: TGTGCCAGCAGCTTAGGACAGGTTGGGCCCCCCGTCCAAGAGACCCAGTACTTC
CDR3aa: CASSLGQVGPPVQETQYF

v_gene: TRBV7-2
j_gene: TRBJ2-6
abundance: NA
d_gene: TRBD1
CDR3nt: TGTGCCAGCAGGGCCGGAGAGGGCAGGGGGCGCGAAGGGGCCAACGTCCTGACTTTC
CDR3aa: CASRAGEGRGREGANVLTF

v_gene: TRBV18
j_gene: TRBJ1-2
abundance: NA
d_gene: TRBD1
CDR3nt: TGTGCCAGCAAGACAGGGGGCGAGAGCTATGGCTACACCTTC
CDR3aa: CASKTGGESYGYTF

v_gene: TRBV30
j_gene: TRBJ2-1
abundance: NA
d_gene: TRBD2
CDR3nt: TGTGCCTGGAGTGTGACTAGCGGGAGATCACTTGAGCAGTTCTTC
CDR3aa: CAWSVTSGRSLEQFF

v_gene: TRBV5-5
j_gene: TRBJ2-1
abundance: once
d_gene: NA
CDR3nt: TGTGCCAGCAGCCCGACAGGTCGTGAGCAGTTCTTC
CDR3aa: CASSPTGREQFF

v_gene: TRBV5-5
j_gene: TRBJ1-5
abundance: NA
d_gene: NA
CDR3nt: TGTGCCAGCAGCCCCACCAGGGGACGCGGTCAGCCCCAGCATTTT
CDR3aa: CASSPTRGRGQPQHF

v_gene: TRBV18
j_gene: TRBJ1-2
abundance: NA
d_gene: NA
CDR3nt: TGTGCCAGCTCACCGACAGCAGACTATGGCTACACCTTC
CDR3aa: CASSPTADYGYTF

v_gene: TRBV25-1
j_gene: TRBJ2-7
abundance: NA
d_gene: TRBD1
CDR3nt: TGTGCCAGCATTGGGACAGGGCACTACGAGCAGTACTTC
CDR3aa: CASIGTGHYEQYF

v_gene: TRBV7-9
j_gene: TRBJ2-2
abundance: NA
d_gene: NA
CDR3nt: TGTGCCAGCAGCGCGGATAGCGGGAACACCGGGGAGCTGTTTTTT
CDR3aa: CASSADSGNTGELFF

v_gene: TRBV29-1
j_gene: TRBJ1-1
abundance: NA
d_gene: NA
CDR3nt: TGCAGCGTTGAGAGCAGGGTGGGCTACACTGAAGCTTTCTTT
CDR3aa: CSVESRVGYTEAFF

v_gene: TRBV20-1
j_gene: TRBJ1-1
abundance: NA
d_gene: NA
CDR3nt: TGCAGTGCTAGTTCCGGACAAGTCGCTTTCTTT
CDR3aa: CSASSGQVAFF